The following is a T cell receptor beta chain sequence with its context. This clonotype was recorded many times. Its antigen is not yet known. Per-nucleotide qualities are absent, and no much larger clonotype sits a single base away. Libraries were constructed by PCR. The sequencing machine was an Illumina HiSeq 2500. TCR library preparation used molecular barcoding, with unique molecular identifiers applied to normalize quantification of the TCRbeta repertoire. TCRdb trimmed the raw reads at Q25, called clones with MiXCR and kept productive beta chains. Duplicate CDR3 protein sequences are folded into a single record with the most common DNA and genes. The sample yields about 870,000 distinct CDR3 sequences; approximately 15% were counted once. The ten largest clones add up to 5% of the sample. In light of the paper, this sample's treatment or condition label describes: allogeneic hematopoietic cell transplantation with graft depleted of TCRalphabeta T cells and CD19 B cells. TCRalphabeta/CD19-depleted allogeneic hematopoietic cell grafts were given to the transplant recipients, all of whom were children.

CDR1 is given as SGHRS and CDR2 as YFSETQ, both from the germline V gene. There are 15 amino acids in the CDR3, from cysteine to phenylalanine inclusive. Solely the CDR3 DNA is kept, with 45 bases framed from the first base. Here V drops 3 bases and J drops 5 bases, and the junction holds 7 bases not matched to any gene. This entry comes from a study of T-cell reconstitution after alpha-beta-depleted transplantation in children (dated by TCRdb to the mid-2010s). Regarding the research as a whole: Using TCR repertoire profiling, the study followed T-cell immune reconstitution in a quantitative way in children after TCRalphabeta/CD19-depleted allogeneic hematopoietic cell transplantation.

General study outcomes and caveats: In some patients, high TCRbeta diversity at day 60 was attributed to recipient T cells and intrathymic progenitors that had survived conditioning. The apparently early alphabetaT-cell count recovery about two months after transplant was reportedly dependent on only several hundred rapidly expanded clones derived from non-depleted graft cells. Over the following months the frequencies of hyperexpanded clones went down, and after one year T-cell counts and TCRbeta diversity were mostly credited to newly produced T cells.

The sequence came from a male patient younger than 18 who had a stem cell transplant for acute lymphoblastic leukemia, so the T cells may come from the graft donor. This chain joins TRBV5-1 to TRBJ2-2, and TRBD1 matches 7 of the central bases. The specimen comprised PBMCs, mostly from graft donor cells, sampled 360 days after TCRalphabeta/CD19-depleted stem cell transplant. The CDR3 region has the sequence CASSSIGTETGELFF. The DNA reads TGCGCCAGCAGCTCGATCGGGACAGAGACCGGGGAGCTGTTTTTT. When the CDR3 is completed using the reference TRBV5-1 and TRBJ2-2 genes on either side, the full variable domain is KAGVTQTPRYLIKTRGQQVTLSCSPISGHRSVSWYQQTPGQGLQFLFEYFSETQRNKGNFPGRFSGRQFSNSRSEMNVSTLELGDSALYLCASSSIGTETGELFFGEGSRLTVL.